This passage covers 15 T cell receptor beta chains from one sample sequenced in a study of blood T cells in healthy people across ages. It was with a sample-barcoded 5' primer and a J-beta primer mix that a second PCR of roughly 7 to 12 cycles was run. TCRdb re-called the 5' RACE reads through MiXCR, storing one row per CDR3 protein. The repertoire holds more than 800,000 distinct CDR3 sequences, with under 45% as singletons. What was sequenced was blood. Receptor source: a woman aged 60-75 years in good health.

This clonotype was picked up a small number of times. This chain joins TRBV20-1 and TRBJ2-7, with 9 bases matching TRBD2. In germline, CDR1 is DFQATT, CDR2 SNEGSKA (reference sequence). V was pared by 5 bases and J by 2 bases, with 7 bases of the junction left unmatched. The CDR3 consists of 14 residues. For the CDR3, the DNA is TGCAGTGCTCCTTTTGCGGGAGGGCCCTACGAGCAGTACTTC. This codes for CSAPFAGGPYEQYF.

The chain combines TRBV20-1 with TRBJ2-1; the match to TRBD2 covers 12 bases. The junction had 6 bases not matched to a gene; V was cut back by 0 bases and J by 6 bases. CDR3 length: 16 residues. CDR1 DFQATT and CDR2 SNEGSKA come from the germline V gene (reference sequence). CDR3 residues: CSARDWTGLAGNEQFF. In nucleotides, the CDR3 is TGCAGTGCTAGAGATTGGACGGGACTAGCGGGCAATGAGCAGTTCTTC.

The chain carries TRBV21-1 and TRBJ1-6. TRBV21-1 is termed a pseudogene. CDR3 length equals 20 residues. CDR3 loop: CASSNRSQGGKGLDNSPLHF. For the CDR3, the DNA is TGTGCCAGCAGCAATCGGTCGCAGGGAGGGAAGGGTTTGGATAATTCACCCCTCCACTTT.

This clonotype was counted many times. This chain uses TRBV6-2 or TRBV6-3 with TRBJ2-3; D call uncertain. The CDR3 sequence is 14 residues long. V lost 7 bases, J lost 4 bases, and 15 bases lay in between. Germline V gene lookup returns CDR1 MNHEY and CDR2 SVGEGT. In nucleotides, the CDR3 is TGTGCCAGCAAACTACGTCTATCCCCAGATACGCAGTATTTT. Translated, it gives CASKLRLSPDTQYF.

This clonotype was seen more than once but under ten times. The CDR3 DNA reads as TGTGCCAGCAGCGTAACTAGCGGGAGCTCAGATACGCAGTATTTT. This codes for CASSVTSGSSDTQYF. The chain recombines TRBV7-2 with TRBJ2-3; 11 bases agree with TRBD2. The CDR3 sequence is 15 residues long. Germline CDR1 reads SGHTA; CDR2 reads FQGNSA. V trimming: 5 bases; J trimming: 4 bases; junction bases outside the gene matches: 5.

J is TRBJ2-7 and V is TRBV27; D uncertain. CDR3 length: 13 residues. Germline lookup yields CDR1 MNHEY and CDR2 SMNVEV (reference sequence). Trimming removed 2 bases at V and 7 bases at J, with 12 bases between. DNA of the CDR3: TGTGCCAGCAGTTTAATGCCGGTAGAGGAGCAGTACTTC. Its protein is CASSLMPVEEQYF.

There are many counts of this clonotype. This CDR3 is CASRNTDTQYF. The CDR3 DNA is TGTGCCAGCAGGAACACAGATACGCAGTATTTT. The gene calls are TRBV12-3 or TRBV12-4 and TRBJ2-3; D not resolved. Trimming took 6 bases from V and 2 from J, leaving 3 bases between them. The CDR3 runs 11 residues.

CDR3 nucleotides: TGTGCCAGCAGCCTTGGGAGCGGGAGGGGCACAGATACGCAGTATTTT. Its protein product is CASSLGSGRGTDTQYF. The genes are TRBV12-3 or TRBV12-4 and TRBJ2-3, with 10 nucleotides matching TRBD2. V lost 6 bases and J lost 1; bases outside the gene matches: 7. This CDR3 spans 16 amino acids.

This chain links TRBV5-1 with TRBJ2-7, with D perhaps TRBD1 (5 bases). Germline CDR1 reads SGHRS; CDR2 reads YFSETQ. Between the trimmed V and J ends, which lost 2 bases and 2 bases, there was a span of 11 bases. The CDR3 is 14 amino acids. The CDR3 spells CASSFSAGPYEQYF. The CDR3 region has the DNA TGCGCCAGCAGCTTTTCGGCAGGGCCCTACGAGCAGTACTTC.

The rearrangement joins TRBV5-1 to TRBJ2-5; 13 bases are a match to TRBD2. This CDR3 contains 15 residues. Germline V gene lookup returns CDR1 SGHRS and CDR2 YFSETQ. V was clipped by 1 base and J by 11 bases; unmatched bases: 8. This chain's CDR3 is CASSLTSGRVDEQYF. The DNA for the CDR3 is TGCGCCAGCAGCTTGACTAGCGGGAGGGTCGATGAGCAGTACTTC.

The chain employs TRBV7-9 and TRBJ2-7; 8 bases map to TRBD1. The CDR3 has 17 amino acids. J gave up 1 base and V 5 bases, and 13 bases lay outside the gene matches. Germline lookup yields CDR1 SEHNR and CDR2 FQNEAQ (reference sequence). The DNA of the CDR3 is TGTGCCAGCAGCCTTACCGGGGTTGGACAGGGATCCTACGAGCAGTACTTC. It codes for CASSLTGVGQGSYEQYF. Together with reference TRBV7-9 and TRBJ2-7, the CDR3 gives the full variable domain: DTGVSQNPRHKITKRGQNVTFRCDPISEHNRLYWYRQTLGQGPEFLTYFQNEAQLEKSRLLSDRFSAERPKGSFSTLEIQRTEQGDSAMYLCASSLTGVGQGSYEQYFGPGTRLTVT.

This rearrangement joins TRBV28 to TRBJ2-7, with D possibly TRBD1 on 6 matching bases. The germline gives CDR1 MDHEN, CDR2 SYDVKM. Deletions cut 8 bases from V and 7 bases from J, with 30 bases between. The CDR3 contains 17 residues. The CDR3 spells CASGQWDHRSSYNEQYF. The CDR3 nucleotides are TGTGCCAGCGGACAGTGGGACCACAGAAGCTCCTACAATGAGCAGTACTTC.

In this sample, this clonotype turned up a few times. This rearrangement joins TRBV7-9 to TRBJ2-7, with D perhaps matching TRBD2 (5 bases). Germline CDR1 SEHNR, CDR2 FQNEAQ (reference sequence). Deletions cut 11 bases from V and 2 bases from J, with 10 bases between. CDR3 length equals 11 residues. This CDR3 is CAAEDTYEQYF. CDR3 in DNA: TGTGCCGCGGAGGATACCTACGAGCAGTACTTC.

CDR3 protein: CATSRVGGKETQYF. CDR3 coding DNA: TGTGCCACCAGCAGAGTTGGAGGGAAAGAGACCCAGTACTTC. J is TRBJ2-5 and V is TRBV15, with D maybe TRBD2 (6 bases). V gave up 1 base and J gave up 3 bases, with 9 bases separating them. This CDR3 contains 14 residues. Per germline, CDR1 LNHNV and CDR2 YYDKDF (reference sequence).

The rearrangement joins TRBV21-1 to TRBJ2-7; the table's D call, TRBD1, was not checked against the DNA. TRBV21-1 is a recognized pseudogene. CDR3 length equals 15 residues. CDR3 residues: CASSKEQGPTYEQYF. The CDR3 nucleotides are TGTGCCAGCAGCAAAGAACAGGGGCCGACCTACGAGCAGTACTTC.